A single T cell receptor (beta chain) is shown here with its context. The data originate from a study of blood T cell repertoires in COVID-19. Overall study: Samples representing acute and convalescent COVID-19 were sourced from the United States, Italy and Spain. T cells, B-cell-depleted T cells, or PBMCs supplied cDNA or gDNA.

The CDR3 contains 18 residues. V dropped 3 bases and J dropped 5 bases, with 23 bases sitting between them. Looked up from germline, CDR1 is MNHEY and CDR2 is SVGEGT. In the original analysis: It was from reference gene primer amplification that nucleated cell counts were estimated. The assay was immunoSEQ multiplex PCR, and TCRdb's table has in-frame clones only and misses some. The V and J calls and clone size are taken from that table; D and trimming were inferred from the DNA. The sample records 95,000 to 150,000 clones, approximately 68% being singletons. The J gene is TRBJ1-5, the V gene TRBV6-2 or TRBV6-3; maybe TRBD1 (5 bases). Sequences were obtained from peripheral blood. The sequence derives from a woman in her 70s with acute or convalescent COVID-19. The CDR3 sequence is CASSYIGVRDFGYQPQHF. For the CDR3, the DNA is TGTGCCAGCAGTTATATTGGAGTTCGGGACTTTGGGTATCAGCCCCAGCATTTT.